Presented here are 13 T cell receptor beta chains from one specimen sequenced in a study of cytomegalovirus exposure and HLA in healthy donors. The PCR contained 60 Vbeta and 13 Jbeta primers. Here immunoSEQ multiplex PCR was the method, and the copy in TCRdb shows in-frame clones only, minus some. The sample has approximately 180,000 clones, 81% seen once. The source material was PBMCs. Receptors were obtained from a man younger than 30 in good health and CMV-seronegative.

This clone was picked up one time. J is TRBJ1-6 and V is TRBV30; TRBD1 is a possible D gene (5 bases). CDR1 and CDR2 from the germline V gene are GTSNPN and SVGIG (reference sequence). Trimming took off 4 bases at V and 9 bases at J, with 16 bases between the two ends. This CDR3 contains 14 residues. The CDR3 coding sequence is TGTGCCTGGACGCCGGGACTTCACAGTTCACCCCTCCACTTT. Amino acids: CAWTPGLHSSPLHF.

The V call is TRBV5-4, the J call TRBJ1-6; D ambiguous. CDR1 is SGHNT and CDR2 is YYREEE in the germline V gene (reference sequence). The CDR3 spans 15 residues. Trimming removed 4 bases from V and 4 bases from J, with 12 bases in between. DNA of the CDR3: TGTGCCAGCAGCCAGCGAAATTGGTATAATTCACCCCTCCACTTT. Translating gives CASSQRNWYNSPLHF.

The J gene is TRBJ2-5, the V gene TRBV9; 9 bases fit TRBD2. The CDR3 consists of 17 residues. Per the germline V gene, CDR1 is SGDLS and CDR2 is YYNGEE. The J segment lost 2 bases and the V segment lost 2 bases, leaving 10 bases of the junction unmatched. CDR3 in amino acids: CASSVGKTSGKQETQYF. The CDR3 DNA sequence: TGTGCCAGCAGCGTTGGAAAGACTAGCGGAAAACAAGAGACCCAGTACTTC.

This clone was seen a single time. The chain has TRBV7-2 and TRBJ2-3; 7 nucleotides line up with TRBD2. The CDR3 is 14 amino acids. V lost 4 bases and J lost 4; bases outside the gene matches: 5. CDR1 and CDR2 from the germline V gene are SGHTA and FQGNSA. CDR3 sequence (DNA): TGTGCCAGCAGCTCTGGACTAGTTGCAGATACGCAGTATTTT. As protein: CASSSGLVADTQYF.

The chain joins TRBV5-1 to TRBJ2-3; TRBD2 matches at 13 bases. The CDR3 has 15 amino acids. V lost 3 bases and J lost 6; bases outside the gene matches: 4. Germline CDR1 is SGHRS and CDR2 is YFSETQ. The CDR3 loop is CASSWTSGSLDTQYF. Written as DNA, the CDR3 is TGCGCCAGCAGCTGGACTAGCGGGAGTTTGGATACGCAGTATTTT.

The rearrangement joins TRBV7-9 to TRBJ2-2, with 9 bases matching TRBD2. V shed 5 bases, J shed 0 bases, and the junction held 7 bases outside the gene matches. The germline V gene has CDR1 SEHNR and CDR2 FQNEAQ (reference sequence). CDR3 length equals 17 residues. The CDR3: CASSRTSGQTNTGELFF. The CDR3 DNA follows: TGTGCCAGCAGCCGTACTAGCGGGCAGACGAACACCGGGGAGCTGTTTTTT.

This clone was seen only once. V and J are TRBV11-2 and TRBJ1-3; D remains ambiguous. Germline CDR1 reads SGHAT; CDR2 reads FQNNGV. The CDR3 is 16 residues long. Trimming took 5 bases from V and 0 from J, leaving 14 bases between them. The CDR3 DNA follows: TGTGCCAGCAGCCCAGGTGGTCTGGGCTCTGGAAACACCATATATTTT. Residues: CASSPGGLGSGNTIYF.

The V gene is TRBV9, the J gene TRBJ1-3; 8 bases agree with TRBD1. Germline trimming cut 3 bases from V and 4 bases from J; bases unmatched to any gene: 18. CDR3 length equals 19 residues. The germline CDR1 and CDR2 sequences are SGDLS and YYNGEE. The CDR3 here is CASSAHAGTGRTSGNTIYF. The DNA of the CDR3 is TGTGCCAGCAGCGCACACGCAGGGACAGGCAGGACTTCAGGAAACACCATATATTTT.

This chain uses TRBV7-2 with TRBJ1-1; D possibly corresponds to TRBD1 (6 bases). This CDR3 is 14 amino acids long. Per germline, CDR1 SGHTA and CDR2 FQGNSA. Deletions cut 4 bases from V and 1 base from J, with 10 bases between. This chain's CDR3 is CASSSQGRNTEAFF. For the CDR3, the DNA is TGTGCCAGCAGCTCCCAGGGGCGGAACACTGAAGCTTTCTTT.

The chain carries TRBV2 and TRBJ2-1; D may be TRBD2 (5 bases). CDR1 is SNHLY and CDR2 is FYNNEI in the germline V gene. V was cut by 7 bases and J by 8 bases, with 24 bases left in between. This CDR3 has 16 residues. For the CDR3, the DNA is TGTGCCAGCACCATGGGTTTAGAAGAGGCGGGCTATGAGCAGTTCTTC. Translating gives CASTMGLEEAGYEQFF.

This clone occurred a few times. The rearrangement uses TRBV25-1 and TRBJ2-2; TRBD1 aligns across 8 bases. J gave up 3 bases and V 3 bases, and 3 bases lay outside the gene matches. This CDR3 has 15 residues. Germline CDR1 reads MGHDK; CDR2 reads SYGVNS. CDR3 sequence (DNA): TGTGCCAGCAGTGACAGGGGGCGCGACACCGGGGAGCTGTTTTTT. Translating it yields CASSDRGRDTGELFF.

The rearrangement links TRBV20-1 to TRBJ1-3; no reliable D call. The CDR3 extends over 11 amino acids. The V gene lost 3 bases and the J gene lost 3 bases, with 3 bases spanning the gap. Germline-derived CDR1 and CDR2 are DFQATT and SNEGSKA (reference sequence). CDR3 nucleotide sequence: TGCAGTGCTAGCCGTGGAAACACCATATATTTT. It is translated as CSASRGNTIYF.

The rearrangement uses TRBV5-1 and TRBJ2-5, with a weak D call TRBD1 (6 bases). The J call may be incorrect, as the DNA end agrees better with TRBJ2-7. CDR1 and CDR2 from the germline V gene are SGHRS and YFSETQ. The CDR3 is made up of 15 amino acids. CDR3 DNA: TGCGCCAGCAGCTTGGGCGCTGGGGGCCCTTACGAGCAGTACTTC. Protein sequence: CASSLGAGGPYEQYF.